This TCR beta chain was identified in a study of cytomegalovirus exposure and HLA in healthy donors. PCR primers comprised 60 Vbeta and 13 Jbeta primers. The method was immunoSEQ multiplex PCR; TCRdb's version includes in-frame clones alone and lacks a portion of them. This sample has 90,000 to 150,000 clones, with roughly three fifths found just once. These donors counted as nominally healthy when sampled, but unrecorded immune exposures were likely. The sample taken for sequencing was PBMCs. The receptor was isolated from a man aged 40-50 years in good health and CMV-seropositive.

CDR3 nucleotides: TGTGCCAGCAGATTACAGGGGGCATCTGAAGCTTTCTTT. Its protein product is CASRLQGASEAFF. The chain is built from TRBV7-9 and TRBJ1-1; TRBD1 matches at 9 bases. This CDR3 is built from 13 residues. The ends lost 6 bases at V and 6 bases at J; junction bases unmatched: 5. Germline V gene lookup returns CDR1 SEHNR and CDR2 FQNEAQ (reference sequence).